Sequencing of this T cell receptor (beta chain) was carried out in a study of vaccination and CD4 T cells after COVID-19. Findings and limits, study-wide: A median roughly 84% of convalescent patients' SARS-CoV-2-reactive clones emerged only after vaccination. The study examined relatively few convalescent patients and included no early post-infection timepoints.

The treatment denotes: approximately nine-day PBMC culture with coronavirus spike peptide pools or control peptides (ViraFEST assay). Once peptide pools had expanded antigen-specific T cells, ViraFEST sequenced TCRs. An Oncomine TCR Beta short-read assay was used to sequence the DNA from cultured CD4+ T cells. TCRdb re-analysed the PCR reads in MiXCR, keeping a single row per CDR3 protein. The repertoire consists of about 14,000 distinct CDR3 sequences, with 45% to 70% occurring once and the leading ten covering around 15%. This CDR3 comprises 14 residues. V dropped 7 bases and J dropped 3 bases, with 16 bases sitting between them. Germline CDR1 and CDR2: SEHNR and FQNEAQ (reference sequence). Points on this clonotype: Its antigen is not known.

Material: CD4+ T cells from blood, cultured in vitro. The receptor was derived from a human donor who had recovered from COVID-19. The chain carries TRBV7-9 and TRBJ2-7; maybe TRBD1 (5 bases). CDR3 in amino acids: CASNTDTGYYEQYF. Written as DNA, the CDR3 is TGTGCCAGCAATACTGACACAGGATACTACGAGCAGTACTTC.